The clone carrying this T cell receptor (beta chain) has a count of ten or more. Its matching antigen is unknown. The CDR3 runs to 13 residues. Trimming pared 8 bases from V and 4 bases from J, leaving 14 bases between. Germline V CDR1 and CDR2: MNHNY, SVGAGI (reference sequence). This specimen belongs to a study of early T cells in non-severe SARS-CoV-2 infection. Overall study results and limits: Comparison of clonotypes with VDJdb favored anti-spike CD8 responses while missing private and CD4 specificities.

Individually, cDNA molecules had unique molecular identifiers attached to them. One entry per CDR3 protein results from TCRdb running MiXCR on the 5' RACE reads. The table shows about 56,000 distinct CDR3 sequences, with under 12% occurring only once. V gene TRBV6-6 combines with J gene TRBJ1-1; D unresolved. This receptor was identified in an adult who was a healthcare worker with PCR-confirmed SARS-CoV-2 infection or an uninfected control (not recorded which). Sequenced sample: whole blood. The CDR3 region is CASSLSPSTEAFF. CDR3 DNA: TGTGCCAGCTCATTGAGCCCTTCCACTGAAGCTTTCTTT.